A selection of T cell receptor beta chains follows, all from one sample in a study of blood T cell repertoires in COVID-19. Profiling relied on immunoSEQ multiplex PCR, and the TCRdb table lists in-frame clones only, not all of them. The table lists about 110,000 clones, 65% to 85% of them singletons, with under 2% in the top ten. Sequencing was done on a sample of peripheral blood. The source of these receptors is a man aged 45-60 years with acute or convalescent COVID-19. The CDR3 runs from the conserved cysteine through the conserved F or W. D genes are given only for firm matches. The size entry is marked missing in some rows and otherwise reads once, few, many or a size class.

d_gene: -; v_gene: TRBV28; len: 15; abundance: once; j_gene: TRBJ2-7; CDR3aa: CASSSDAQGRWEQYF; CDR3nt: TGTGCCAGCAGTTCAGACGCTCAGGGAAGGTGGGAGCAGTACTTC
d_gene: TRBD1; v_gene: TRBV3-1/TRBV3-2; len: 14; abundance: -; j_gene: TRBJ1-4; CDR3aa: CASSPGGQDEKLFF; CDR3nt: TGTGCCAGCAGCCCCGGGGGACAGGATGAAAAACTGTTTTTT
d_gene: TRBD2; v_gene: TRBV4-1; len: 19; abundance: once; j_gene: TRBJ2-5; CDR3aa: CASSQDREASGGLKETQYF; CDR3nt: TGCGCCAGCAGCCAAGATAGGGAGGCTAGCGGGGGGCTAAAAGAGACCCAGTACTTC
d_gene: TRBD1; v_gene: TRBV5-4; len: 12; abundance: -; j_gene: TRBJ1-2; CDR3aa: CASSLDRGGYTF; CDR3nt: TGTGCCAGCAGCTTGGACAGGGGTGGCTACACCTTC
d_gene: TRBD1; v_gene: TRBV5-1; len: 15; abundance: few; j_gene: TRBJ1-4; CDR3aa: CASSKTGAPDEKLFF; CDR3nt: TGCGCCAGCAGCAAAACAGGGGCCCCAGACGAAAAACTGTTTTTT
d_gene: TRBD1; v_gene: TRBV2; len: 18; abundance: -; j_gene: TRBJ2-6; CDR3aa: CASSPGQGRSSGANVLTF; CDR3nt: TGTGCCAGCAGCCCCGGACAGGGAAGGAGCTCTGGGGCCAACGTCCTGACTTTC
d_gene: TRBD1; v_gene: TRBV27; len: 16; abundance: once; j_gene: TRBJ2-1; CDR3aa: CASSLSIGTVYNEQFF; CDR3nt: TGTGCCAGCAGTTTATCGATCGGGACAGTCTACAATGAGCAGTTCTTC
d_gene: TRBD1; v_gene: TRBV28; len: 15; abundance: -; j_gene: TRBJ1-4; CDR3aa: CASSPGGTADEKLFF; CDR3nt: TGTGCCAGCAGCCCCGGCGGGACAGCTGATGAAAAACTGTTTTTT
d_gene: -; v_gene: TRBV28; len: 15; abundance: -; j_gene: TRBJ1-4; CDR3aa: CASSLYVRENEKLFF; CDR3nt: TGTGCCAGCAGTTTATACGTCCGGGAGAATGAAAAACTGTTTTTT
d_gene: TRBD1; v_gene: TRBV24-1; len: 16; abundance: -; j_gene: TRBJ2-1; CDR3aa: CATSEEDRAPYNEQFF; CDR3nt: TGTGCCACCAGTGAGGAGGACAGGGCCCCGTACAATGAGCAGTTCTTC
d_gene: -; v_gene: TRBV5-1; len: 15; abundance: -; j_gene: TRBJ2-1; CDR3aa: CASSFTRRPYNEQFF; CDR3nt: TGCGCCAGCAGCTTTACCAGGAGGCCCTACAATGAGCAGTTCTTC
d_gene: TRBD1; v_gene: TRBV4-1; len: 17; abundance: -; j_gene: TRBJ1-5; CDR3aa: CASSQEFLGRGQQPQHF; CDR3nt: TGCGCCAGCAGCCAAGAGTTCCTGGGCAGGGGGCAACAGCCCCAGCATTTT
d_gene: TRBD1; v_gene: TRBV13; len: 16; abundance: -; j_gene: TRBJ2-7; CDR3aa: CASSLGGQGRAYEQYF; CDR3nt: TGTGCCAGCAGCTTAGGCGGACAGGGTAGGGCCTACGAGCAGTACTTC
d_gene: TRBD1; v_gene: TRBV18; len: 15; abundance: -; j_gene: TRBJ1-1; CDR3aa: CASSPFGTGDTEAFF; CDR3nt: TGTGCCAGCTCACCATTTGGGACAGGGGACACTGAAGCTTTCTTT
d_gene: -; v_gene: TRBV9; len: 14; abundance: -; j_gene: TRBJ1-3; CDR3aa: CASSVGGTGNTIYF; CDR3nt: TGTGCCAGCAGCGTAGGAGGGACAGGAAACACCATATATTTT
d_gene: TRBD1; v_gene: TRBV10-3; len: 15; abundance: -; j_gene: TRBJ1-2; CDR3aa: CAISERQGIVDGYTF; CDR3nt: TGTGCCATCAGTGAACGACAGGGGATTGTTGATGGCTACACCTTC
d_gene: -; v_gene: TRBV5-4; len: 19; abundance: -; j_gene: TRBJ2-6; CDR3aa: CASSSRGGGAGSGANVLTF; CDR3nt: TGTGCCAGCAGCTCCCGTGGGGGGGGCGCGGGGTCTGGGGCCAACGTCCTGACTTTC
d_gene: TRBD1; v_gene: TRBV29-1; len: 13; abundance: -; j_gene: TRBJ2-2; CDR3aa: CSVGLGGSGELFF; CDR3nt: TGCAGCGTTGGATTAGGGGGCTCCGGGGAGCTGTTTTTT
d_gene: -; v_gene: TRBV29-1; len: 11; abundance: -; j_gene: TRBJ2-7; CDR3aa: CSVARGYEQYF; CDR3nt: TGCAGCGTTGCAAGGGGCTACGAGCAGTACTTC
d_gene: -; v_gene: TRBV10-2; len: 12; abundance: -; j_gene: TRBJ1-1; CDR3aa: CASRGGRIEAFF; CDR3nt: TGCGCCAGCAGGGGAGGACGGATTGAAGCTTTCTTT